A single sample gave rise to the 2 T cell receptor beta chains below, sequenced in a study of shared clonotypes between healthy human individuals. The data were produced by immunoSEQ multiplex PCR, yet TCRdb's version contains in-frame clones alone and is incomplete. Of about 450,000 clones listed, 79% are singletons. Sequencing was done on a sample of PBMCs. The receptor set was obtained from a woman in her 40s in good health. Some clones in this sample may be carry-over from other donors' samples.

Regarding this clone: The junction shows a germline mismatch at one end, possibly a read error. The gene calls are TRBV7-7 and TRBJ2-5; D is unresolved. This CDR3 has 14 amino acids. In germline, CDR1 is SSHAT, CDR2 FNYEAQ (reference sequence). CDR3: CASSPAASRQTQYF. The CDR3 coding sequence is TGTGCTAGCAGCCCGGCGGCTAGTCGACAGACCCAGTACTTC.

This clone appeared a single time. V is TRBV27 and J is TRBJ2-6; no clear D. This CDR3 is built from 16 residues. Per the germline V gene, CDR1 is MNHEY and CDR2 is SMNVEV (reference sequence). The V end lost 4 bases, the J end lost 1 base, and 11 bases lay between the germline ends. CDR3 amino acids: CASSSDRLSGANVLTF. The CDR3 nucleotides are TGTGCCAGCAGTTCGGACCGATTATCTGGGGCCAACGTCCTGACTTTC.